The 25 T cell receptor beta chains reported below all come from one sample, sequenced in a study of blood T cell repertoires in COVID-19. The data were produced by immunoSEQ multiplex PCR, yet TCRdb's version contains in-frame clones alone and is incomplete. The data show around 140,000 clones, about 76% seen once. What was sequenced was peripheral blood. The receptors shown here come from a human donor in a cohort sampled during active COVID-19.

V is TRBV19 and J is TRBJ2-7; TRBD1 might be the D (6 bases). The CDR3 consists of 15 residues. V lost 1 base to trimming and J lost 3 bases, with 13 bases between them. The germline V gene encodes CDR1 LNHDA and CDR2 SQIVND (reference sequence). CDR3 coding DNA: TGTGCCAGTAGTATAGGCAGGGGCTATTTCTACGAGCAGTACTTC. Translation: CASSIGRGYFYEQYF.

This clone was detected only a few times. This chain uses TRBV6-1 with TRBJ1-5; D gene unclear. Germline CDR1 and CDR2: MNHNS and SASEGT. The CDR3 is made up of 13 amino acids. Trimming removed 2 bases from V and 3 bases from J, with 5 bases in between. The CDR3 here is CASSEFYNQPQHF. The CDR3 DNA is TGTGCCAGCAGTGAATTTTACAATCAGCCCCAGCATTTT.

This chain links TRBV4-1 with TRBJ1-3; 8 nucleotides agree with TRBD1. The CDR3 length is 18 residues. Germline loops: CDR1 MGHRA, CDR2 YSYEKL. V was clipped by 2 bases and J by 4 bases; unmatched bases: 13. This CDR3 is CASSQSYTRQGRGNTIYF. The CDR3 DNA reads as TGCGCCAGCAGCCAATCTTATACCCGACAGGGGCGGGGAAACACCATATATTTT.

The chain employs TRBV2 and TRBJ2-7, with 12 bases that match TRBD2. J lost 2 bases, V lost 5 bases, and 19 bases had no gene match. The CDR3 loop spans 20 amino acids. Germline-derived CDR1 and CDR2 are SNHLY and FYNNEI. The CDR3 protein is CASSPLSHWMTSGGAYEQYF. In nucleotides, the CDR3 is TGTGCCAGCAGTCCCCTAAGCCATTGGATGACTAGCGGGGGAGCCTACGAGCAGTACTTC.

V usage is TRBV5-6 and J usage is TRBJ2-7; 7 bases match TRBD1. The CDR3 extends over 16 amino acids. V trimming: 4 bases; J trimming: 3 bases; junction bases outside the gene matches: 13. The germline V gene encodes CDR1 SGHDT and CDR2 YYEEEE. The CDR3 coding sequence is TGTGCCAGCAGCCGGTGGACAGGAATAATAAACTACGAGCAGTACTTC. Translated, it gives CASSRWTGIINYEQYF.

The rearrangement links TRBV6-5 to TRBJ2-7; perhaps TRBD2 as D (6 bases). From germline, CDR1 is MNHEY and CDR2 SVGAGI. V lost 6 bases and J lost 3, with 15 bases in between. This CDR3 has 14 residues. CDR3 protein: CASRAPGVDYEQYF. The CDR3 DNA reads TGTGCCAGCAGGGCCCCGGGGGTCGACTACGAGCAGTACTTC.

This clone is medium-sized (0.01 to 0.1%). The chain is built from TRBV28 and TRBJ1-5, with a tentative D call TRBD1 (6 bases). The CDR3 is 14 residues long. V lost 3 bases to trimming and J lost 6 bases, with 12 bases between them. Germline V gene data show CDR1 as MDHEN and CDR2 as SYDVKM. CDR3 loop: CASSFDGGAQPQHF. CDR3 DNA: TGTGCCAGCAGTTTTGATGGGGGGGCTCAGCCCCAGCATTTT.

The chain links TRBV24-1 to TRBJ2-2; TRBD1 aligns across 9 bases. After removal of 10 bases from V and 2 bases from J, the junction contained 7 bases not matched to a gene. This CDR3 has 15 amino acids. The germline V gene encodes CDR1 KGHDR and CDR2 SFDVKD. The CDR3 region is CATEQGAYNTGELFF. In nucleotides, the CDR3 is TGTGCCACGGAACAGGGGGCCTATAACACCGGGGAGCTGTTTTTT.

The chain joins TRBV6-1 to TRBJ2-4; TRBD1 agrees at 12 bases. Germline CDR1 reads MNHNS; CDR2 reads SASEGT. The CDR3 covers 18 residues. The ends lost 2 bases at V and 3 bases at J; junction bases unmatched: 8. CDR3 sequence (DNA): TGTGCCAGCAGTGAAAGGGGACAGGGGGCTGTGGGCAAAAACATTCAGTACTTC. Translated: CASSERGQGAVGKNIQYF.

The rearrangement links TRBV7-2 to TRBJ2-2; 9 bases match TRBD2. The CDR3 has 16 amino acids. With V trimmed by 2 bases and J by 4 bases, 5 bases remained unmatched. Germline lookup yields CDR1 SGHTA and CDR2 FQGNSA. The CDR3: CASSLIAGGLTGELFF. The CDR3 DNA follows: TGTGCCAGCAGCTTAATCGCGGGAGGGCTCACCGGGGAGCTGTTTTTT.

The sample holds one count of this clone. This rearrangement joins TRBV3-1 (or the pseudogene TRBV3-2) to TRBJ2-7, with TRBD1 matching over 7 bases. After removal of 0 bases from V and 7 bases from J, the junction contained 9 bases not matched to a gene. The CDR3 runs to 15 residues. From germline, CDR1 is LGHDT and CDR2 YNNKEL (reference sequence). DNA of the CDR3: TGTGCCAGCAGCCAAGATACGGCAGGGGGTCGGGAGCAGTACTTC. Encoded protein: CASSQDTAGGREQYF.

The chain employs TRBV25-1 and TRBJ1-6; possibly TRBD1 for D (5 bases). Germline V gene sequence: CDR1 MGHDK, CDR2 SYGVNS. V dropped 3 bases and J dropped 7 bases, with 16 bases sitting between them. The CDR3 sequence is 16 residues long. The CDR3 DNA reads TGTGCCAGCAGTGACTCGGGGCGGGGGAACAATTCACCCCTCCACTTT. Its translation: CASSDSGRGNNSPLHF.

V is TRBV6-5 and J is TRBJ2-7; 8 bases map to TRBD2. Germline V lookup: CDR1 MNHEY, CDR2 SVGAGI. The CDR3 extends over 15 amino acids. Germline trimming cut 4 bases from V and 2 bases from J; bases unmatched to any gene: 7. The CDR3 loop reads CASSSGGGQTYEQYF. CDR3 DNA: TGTGCCAGCAGTTCGGGCGGGGGGCAGACCTACGAGCAGTACTTC.

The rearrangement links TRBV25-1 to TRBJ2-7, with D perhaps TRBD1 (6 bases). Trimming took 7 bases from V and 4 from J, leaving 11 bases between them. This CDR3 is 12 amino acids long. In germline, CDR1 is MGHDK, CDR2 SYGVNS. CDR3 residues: CASKGERYEQYF. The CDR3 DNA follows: TGTGCCAGCAAGGGGGAGAGGTACGAGCAGTACTTC.

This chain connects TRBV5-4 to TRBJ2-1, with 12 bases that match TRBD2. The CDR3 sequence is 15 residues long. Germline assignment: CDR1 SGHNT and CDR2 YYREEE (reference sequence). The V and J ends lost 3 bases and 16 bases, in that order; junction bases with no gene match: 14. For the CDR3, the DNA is TGTGCCAGCAGCTGGGACCCTCTAGCGGGAGGGCCAGGATTCTTC. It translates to CASSWDPLAGGPGFF.

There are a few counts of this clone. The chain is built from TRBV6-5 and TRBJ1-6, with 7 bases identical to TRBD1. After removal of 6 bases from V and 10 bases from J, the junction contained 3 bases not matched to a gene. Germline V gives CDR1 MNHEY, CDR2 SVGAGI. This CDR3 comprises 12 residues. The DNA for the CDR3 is TGTGCCAGCAGCGACAGGGCGTCACCCCTCCACTTT. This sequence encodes CASSDRASPLHF.

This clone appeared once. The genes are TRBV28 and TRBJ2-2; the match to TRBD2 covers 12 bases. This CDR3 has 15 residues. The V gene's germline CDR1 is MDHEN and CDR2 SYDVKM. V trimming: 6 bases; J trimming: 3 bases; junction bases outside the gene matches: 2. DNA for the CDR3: TGTGCCAGCAGGGGGACTAGCGGGTACACCGGGGAGCTGTTTTTT. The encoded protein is CASRGTSGYTGELFF.

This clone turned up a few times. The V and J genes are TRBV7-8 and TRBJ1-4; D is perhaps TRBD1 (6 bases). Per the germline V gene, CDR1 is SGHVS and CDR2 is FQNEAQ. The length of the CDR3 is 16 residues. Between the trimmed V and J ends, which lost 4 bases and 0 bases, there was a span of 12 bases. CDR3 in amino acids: CASSWTASATNEKLFF. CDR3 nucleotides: TGTGCCAGCAGCTGGACAGCGTCTGCAACTAATGAAAAACTGTTTTTT. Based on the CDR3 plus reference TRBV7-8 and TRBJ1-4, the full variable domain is GAGVSQSPRYKVAKRGQDVALRCDPISGHVSLFWYQQALGQGPEFLTYFQNEAQLDKSGLPSDRFFAERPEGSVSTLKIQRTQQEDSAVYLCASSWTASATNEKLFFGSGTQLSVL.

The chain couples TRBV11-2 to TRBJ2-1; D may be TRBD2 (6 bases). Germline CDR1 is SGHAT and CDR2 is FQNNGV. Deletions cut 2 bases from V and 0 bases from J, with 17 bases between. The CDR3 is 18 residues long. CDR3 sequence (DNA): TGTGCCAGCAGCTTATACGGGGGTCCCTTGAGCTCCTACAATGAGCAGTTCTTC. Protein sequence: CASSLYGGPLSSYNEQFF.

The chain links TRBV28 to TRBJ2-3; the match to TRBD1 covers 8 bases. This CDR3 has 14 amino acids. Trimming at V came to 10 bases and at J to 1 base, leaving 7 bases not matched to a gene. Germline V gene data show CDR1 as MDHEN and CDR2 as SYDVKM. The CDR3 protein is CATSGGAGTDTQYF. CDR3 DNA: TGTGCCACGTCAGGGGGCGCGGGCACAGATACGCAGTATTTT. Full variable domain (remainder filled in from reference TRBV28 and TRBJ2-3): DVKVTQSSRYLVKRTGEKVFLECVQDMDHENMFWYRQDPGLGLRLIYFSYDVKMKEKGDIPEGYSVSREKKERFSLILESASTNQTSMYLCATSGGAGTDTQYFGPGTRLTVL.

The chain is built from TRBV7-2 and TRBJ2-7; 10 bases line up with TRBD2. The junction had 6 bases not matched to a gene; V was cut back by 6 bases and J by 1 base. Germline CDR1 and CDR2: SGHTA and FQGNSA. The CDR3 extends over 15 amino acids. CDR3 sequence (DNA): TGTGCCAGCAGGACTAGTAGCGGGAGGTCCTACGAGCAGTACTTC. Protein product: CASRTSSGRSYEQYF.

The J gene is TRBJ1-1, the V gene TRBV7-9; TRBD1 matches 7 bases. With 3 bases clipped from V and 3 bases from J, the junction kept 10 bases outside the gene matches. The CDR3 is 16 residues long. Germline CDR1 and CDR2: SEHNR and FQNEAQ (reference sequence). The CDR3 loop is CASSFSPLTGDTEAFF. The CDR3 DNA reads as TGTGCCAGCAGCTTCTCACCTTTAACAGGGGACACTGAAGCTTTCTTT.

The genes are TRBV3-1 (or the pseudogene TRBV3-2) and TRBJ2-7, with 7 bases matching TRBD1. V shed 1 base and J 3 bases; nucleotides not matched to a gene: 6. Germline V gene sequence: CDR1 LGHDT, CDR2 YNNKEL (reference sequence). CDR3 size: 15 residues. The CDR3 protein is CASSQGTTGIYEQYF. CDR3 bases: TGTGCCAGCAGCCAAGGGACGACAGGGATCTACGAGCAGTACTTC.

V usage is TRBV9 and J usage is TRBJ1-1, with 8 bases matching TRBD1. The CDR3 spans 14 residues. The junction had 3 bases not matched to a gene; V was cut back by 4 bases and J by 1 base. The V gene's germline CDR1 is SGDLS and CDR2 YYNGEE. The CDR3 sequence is CASSSRGPNTEAFF. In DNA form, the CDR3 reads TGTGCCAGCAGCAGCAGGGGGCCGAACACTGAAGCTTTCTTT.

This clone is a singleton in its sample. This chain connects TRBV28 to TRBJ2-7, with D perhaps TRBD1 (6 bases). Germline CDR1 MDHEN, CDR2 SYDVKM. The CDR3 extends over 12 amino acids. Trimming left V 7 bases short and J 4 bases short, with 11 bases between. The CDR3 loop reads CASKRGGYEQYF. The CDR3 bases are TGTGCCAGCAAAAGAGGGGGTTACGAGCAGTACTTC.